The 20 T cell receptor beta chains presented below share a single source sample, sequenced in a study of T cell responses to AZD1222 COVID-19 vaccine. Method: immunoSEQ multiplex PCR; TCRdb's copy keeps in-frame clones and lacks some. The sample lists tens of thousands of clones, more than 75% seen once, with 4.5% to 5% in the top ten. The input for sequencing was peripheral blood, taken 28 days after the second dose of the MenACWY control vaccine. The receptors here all came from an adult who received the MenACWY meningococcal vaccine as a control.

The rearrangement joins TRBV7-9 to TRBJ1-2; perhaps TRBD1 as D (6 bases). The CDR3 sequence is 18 residues long. CDR1 and CDR2 (germline): SEHNR, FQNEAQ (reference sequence). Trimming stripped 0 bases from V and 3 bases from J, with 20 bases between. The CDR3 coding sequence is TGTGCCAGCAGCTTAGCGGGGCGGAGCCAGGGGAGCTACTATGGCTACACCTTC. Protein product: CASSLAGRSQGSYYGYTF. Full variable domain (outside the CDR3, taken from reference TRBV7-9 and TRBJ1-2): DTGVSQNPRHKITKRGQNVTFRCDPISEHNRLYWYRQTLGQGPEFLTYFQNEAQLEKSRLLSDRFSAERPKGSFSTLEIQRTEQGDSAMYLCASSLAGRSQGSYYGYTFGSGTRLTVV.

J is TRBJ2-3 and V is TRBV19, with unresolved D. The CDR3 extends over 12 amino acids. Trimming stripped 6 bases from V and 6 bases from J, with 10 bases between. The germline V gene has CDR1 LNHDA and CDR2 SQIVND (reference sequence). The CDR3 sequence is CASRDPTDTQYF. The CDR3 DNA sequence: TGTGCCAGTAGGGACCCCACGGATACGCAGTATTTT.

J is TRBJ1-1 and V is TRBV11-1, with D hard to call. The germline gives CDR1 SGHAT, CDR2 FQDESV (reference sequence). This CDR3 spans 14 amino acids. Trimming stripped 0 bases from V and 3 bases from J, with 8 bases between. Here the CDR3 reads CASSLAFQDTEAFF. Written as DNA, the CDR3 is TGTGCCAGCAGCTTAGCTTTCCAGGACACTGAAGCTTTCTTT.

V and J are TRBV28 and TRBJ1-5; maybe TRBD1 (5 bases). The CDR3 runs 12 residues. The V gene lost 7 bases and the J gene lost 9 bases, with 13 bases spanning the gap. Germline V CDR1 and CDR2: MDHEN, SYDVKM. The CDR3 DNA is TGTGCCAGCACCCTCAGTGGGGGGCCCCAGCATTTT. Translated, it gives CASTLSGGPQHF.

The chain is built from TRBV7-9 and TRBJ1-1; the D is unclear. The CDR3 is 12 residues long. Germline loops: CDR1 SEHNR, CDR2 FQNEAQ (reference sequence). The germline V and J ends were trimmed by 5 bases and 1 base, with 5 bases remaining between them. The CDR3 spells CASSLTNTEAFF. CDR3 nucleotide sequence: TGTGCCAGCAGCCTCACGAACACTGAAGCTTTCTTT.

The V gene is TRBV28, the J gene TRBJ2-3, with 11 nucleotides matching TRBD2. The germline gives CDR1 MDHEN, CDR2 SYDVKM. The CDR3 covers 15 residues. The V gene end was trimmed by 7 bases and the J gene end by 5 bases; junction bases not matched to a gene: 8. The CDR3 here is CASNAQGTSGDTQYF. CDR3 bases: TGTGCCAGCAACGCACAGGGGACTAGCGGAGATACGCAGTATTTT.

This rearrangement joins TRBV29-1 to TRBJ2-1, with D possibly being TRBD1 (5 bases). Trimming removed 7 bases from V and 0 bases from J, with 10 bases in between. Germline CDR1 SQVTM, CDR2 ANQGSEA. This CDR3 contains 13 residues. The CDR3 loop reads CSGQKNSYNEQFF. DNA of the CDR3: TGCAGCGGACAGAAGAACTCCTACAATGAGCAGTTCTTC.

This rearrangement joins TRBV5-1 to TRBJ2-1; 13 bases line up with TRBD2. The germline V gene has CDR1 SGHRS and CDR2 YFSETQ. This CDR3 is 16 amino acids long. The V gene end was trimmed by 4 bases and the J gene end by 2 bases; junction bases not matched to a gene: 3. As DNA, the CDR3 is TGCGCCAGCAGCCTTGGACTAGCGGGGGCCTACAATGAGCAGTTCTTC. Protein product: CASSLGLAGAYNEQFF.

The gene calls are TRBV2 and TRBJ1-4; 8 bases are shared with TRBD1. V gave up 4 bases and J gave up 2 bases; unmatched junction bases: 3. Germline V gene lookup returns CDR1 SNHLY and CDR2 FYNNEI. This CDR3 region has 15 residues. CDR3 nucleotide sequence: TGTGCCAGCAGTGCGGACAGGGTGACTAATGAAAAACTGTTTTTT. Translation: CASSADRVTNEKLFF. Supplemented by reference TRBV2 and TRBJ1-4, the full variable domain reads EPEVTQTPSHQVTQMGQEVILRCVPISNHLYFYWYRQILGQKVEFLVSFYNNEISEKSEIFDDQFSVERPDGSNFTLKIRSTKLEDSAMYFCASSADRVTNEKLFFGSGTQLSVL.

CDR3 sequence reads: CASSPPGQGGETQYF. In nucleotides, the CDR3 is TGTGCCAGCTCACCACCGGGACAGGGGGGAGAGACCCAGTACTTC. The chain links TRBV18 to TRBJ2-5, with 11 bases that match TRBD1. The germline CDR1 and CDR2 sequences are KGHSH and LQKENI. Trimming at V came to 0 bases and at J to 4 bases, leaving 1 base not matched to a gene. The CDR3 contains 15 residues. Full variable domain (rest looked up from reference TRBV18 and TRBJ2-5): NAGVMQNPRHLVRRRGQEARLRCSPMKGHSHVYWYRQLPEEGLKFMVYLQKENIIDESGMPKERFSAEFPKEGPSILRIQQVVRGDSAAYFCASSPPGQGGETQYFGPGTRLLVL.

V and J are TRBV30 and TRBJ1-5; D unresolved. Germline CDR1 is GTSNPN and CDR2 is SVGIG (reference sequence). The CDR3 is 12 residues long. Trimming cost V 0 bases and J 9 bases, with 9 bases left between them. Here the CDR3 reads CAWSVTFGPQHF. In DNA, the CDR3 is TGTGCCTGGAGTGTAACTTTTGGGCCCCAGCATTTT.

V usage is TRBV13 and J usage is TRBJ2-7; no clear D. The ends were cut back, 5 bases at V and 5 bases at J, with 16 bases in the middle. Germline assignment: CDR1 PRHDT and CDR2 FYEKMQ (reference sequence). This CDR3 comprises 14 residues. CDR3 in amino acids: CASSTSREYHEQYF. The CDR3 bases are TGTGCCAGCAGCACGTCAAGAGAATACCACGAGCAGTACTTC. Drawing the rest from reference TRBV13 and TRBJ2-7, the complete variable domain is AAGVIQSPRHLIKEKRETATLKCYPIPRHDTVYWYQQGPGQDPQFLISFYEKMQSDKGSIPDRFSAQQFSDYHSELNMSSLELGDSALYFCASSTSREYHEQYFGPGTRLTVT.

The rearrangement links TRBV3-1 (or the pseudogene TRBV3-2) to TRBJ2-7, with D unclear. The CDR3 spans 15 residues. Deletions cut 1 base from V and 3 bases from J, with 13 bases between. Germline V gene lookup returns CDR1 LGHDT and CDR2 YNNKEL (reference sequence). DNA of the CDR3: TGTGCCAGCAGCCAAGCGGCGCTCGCGAGCTACGAGCAGTACTTC. This translates into CASSQAALASYEQYF.

This clone appeared a single time. The chain couples TRBV6-5 to TRBJ1-2; 7 bases fit TRBD1. Germline V gives CDR1 MNHEY, CDR2 SVGAGI. This CDR3 is built from 13 residues. The V and J ends lost 8 bases and 5 bases, in that order; junction bases with no gene match: 8. The CDR3 DNA sequence: TGTGCCAGCTCCCGGGACAGACATTATGGCTACACCTTC. It codes for CASSRDRHYGYTF.

The chain carries TRBV4-3 and TRBJ2-2; unclear D gene. Looked up from germline, CDR1 is LGHNA and CDR2 is YSLEER. V was pared by 0 bases and J by 6 bases, with 8 bases between. The CDR3 has 14 residues. CDR3 coding DNA: TGCGCCAGCAGCCAAGATCGAGACGCCGGGGAGCTGTTTTTT. As protein: CASSQDRDAGELFF.

The chain carries TRBV2 and TRBJ1-2; TRBD1 is a possible D gene (5 bases). The CDR3 extends over 15 amino acids. Germline values: CDR1 SNHLY, CDR2 FYNNEI. V was clipped by 6 bases and J by 3 bases, with 17 bases between them. The CDR3 DNA follows: TGTGCCAGCAGGCCGTCTCCGGACAAGGACTATGGCTACACCTTC. Translation: CASRPSPDKDYGYTF.

This clone was counted only a few times. The V and J genes are TRBV6-2 or TRBV6-3 and TRBJ1-1; D unclear. V was trimmed by 6 bases and J by 1 base, leaving 15 bases between them. The germline V gene has CDR1 MNHEY and CDR2 SVGEGT. This CDR3 is 15 amino acids long. The CDR3 DNA follows: TGTGCCAGCAGCCATCCCACCGCAGGGAACACTGAAGCTTTCTTT. This sequence encodes CASSHPTAGNTEAFF.

V gene TRBV4-3 combines with J gene TRBJ2-1; 9 bases match TRBD2. In germline, CDR1 is LGHNA, CDR2 YSLEER. Losses at the gene ends were 4 bases for V and 9 bases for J; bases not matched to a gene: 10. The CDR3 has 15 amino acids. This CDR3 reads CASSPARTSESEQFF. The CDR3 DNA follows: TGCGCCAGCAGCCCGGCCCGGACTAGCGAGTCTGAGCAGTTCTTC.

V is TRBV6-5 and J is TRBJ2-1, with D uncertain. The CDR3 has 13 residues. The germline CDR1 and CDR2 sequences are MNHEY and SVGAGI. V dropped 7 bases and J dropped 2 bases, with 9 bases sitting between them. This CDR3 is CASTPGPYNEQFF. DNA of the CDR3: TGTGCCAGCACCCCAGGACCCTACAATGAGCAGTTCTTC.

This chain links TRBV20-1 with TRBJ1-2; tentative D call: TRBD1 (5 bases). CDR1 is DFQATT and CDR2 is SNEGSKA in the germline V gene (reference sequence). The CDR3 totals 15 residues. Trimming pared 3 bases from V and 6 bases from J, leaving 20 bases between. The CDR3 bases are TGCAGTGCTAGTCCAGGGAAAAGTAAATGGGATGGCTACACCTTC. Translated, it gives CSASPGKSKWDGYTF.